Reported below is one T cell receptor beta chain. The record originates from a study of T cell changes during pregnancy in multiple sclerosis. Repertoires were generated with immunoSEQ multiplex PCR, while TCRdb's copy carries only in-frame clones and drops some. The sample gives around 65,000 clones, 91% of which show up once; approximately 1.3% is in the top ten. V lost 4 bases, J lost 5 bases, and 12 bases lay in between. Germline-derived CDR1 and CDR2 are SGDLS and YYNGEE. There are 13 residues in the CDR3. The gene calls are TRBV9 and TRBJ1-2, with D unresolved. This sequence was found in a female donor in good health, enrolled as a control in a pregnancy study. The sample in question was peripheral blood, obtained in the third trimester of pregnancy. CDR3: CASSSMTGYGYTF. The CDR3 DNA reads as TGTGCCAGCAGCTCTATGACGGGATATGGCTACACCTTC.